What follows are 9 T cell receptor beta chains derived from one specimen sequenced in a study of blood T cell repertoires in COVID-19. Produced via immunoSEQ multiplex PCR; TCRdb's table is partial and in-frame only. The repertoire includes 230,000 or so clones, about 86% of them detected once, and about 3.5% sits in the top ten. The sequenced sample was PBMCs or T cells enriched from blood (not recorded which). The receptors shown here come from a man aged 50 or older who had recovered from COVID-19.

The CDR3 reads CASSRDRAGTDTQYF. CDR3 nucleotide sequence: TGTGCCAGCAGTCGTGACAGGGCTGGCACAGATACGCAGTATTTT. V gene TRBV7-2 combines with J gene TRBJ2-3; 7 bases fit TRBD1. Germline CDR1 is SGHTA and CDR2 is FQGNSA. Germline trimming cut 6 bases from V and 1 base from J; bases unmatched to any gene: 7. CDR3 size: 15 residues.

This chain links TRBV29-1 with TRBJ2-1; 7 bases are shared with TRBD1. This CDR3 is built from 16 residues. Trimming removed 6 bases from V and 5 bases from J; junction bases left unmatched: 16. Germline assignment: CDR1 SQVTM and CDR2 ANQGSEA. Here the CDR3 DNA reads TGCAGCGTCGCGGACAGGTCGTTATCGGGGAACAATGAGCAGTTCTTC. Translating it yields CSVADRSLSGNNEQFF.

The chain recombines TRBV29-1 with TRBJ2-2; 10 nucleotides align to TRBD2. CDR3 length equals 19 residues. Losses at the gene ends were 7 bases for V and 3 bases for J; bases not matched to a gene: 20. CDR1 SQVTM and CDR2 ANQGSEA come from the germline V gene. CDR3 in DNA: TGCAGCGCCAGGTACTTAGCGGGAGGAAGCCACCTGGACACCGGGGAGCTGTTTTTT. Protein: CSARYLAGGSHLDTGELFF.

This clone was found once. This chain links TRBV18 with TRBJ1-6, with D possibly TRBD1 on 5 matching bases. CDR1 is KGHSH, CDR2 LQKENI, per germline. CDR3 length: 14 amino acids. The V end was cut by 3 bases, the J end by 5 bases, with 8 bases between. Here the CDR3 DNA reads TGTGCCAGCTCACCTGCGACAGATAATTCACCCCTCCACTTT. Residues: CASSPATDNSPLHF.

The chain is built from TRBV24-1 and TRBJ1-5, with D possibly TRBD1 on 5 matching bases. Trimming cost V 6 bases and J 7 bases, with 9 bases left between them. The CDR3 covers 12 residues. From germline, CDR1 is KGHDR and CDR2 SFDVKD. The CDR3 sequence is CATSRGGQPQHF. For the CDR3, the DNA is TGTGCCACCAGTCGTGGGGGGCAGCCCCAGCATTTT.

The CDR3 loop is CASSSRTGFGNTIYF. The CDR3, as DNA: TGTGCCAGTAGTTCCCGGACAGGGTTTGGAAACACCATATATTTT. The V call is TRBV19, the J call TRBJ1-3; TRBD1 agrees at 8 bases. The V and J ends lost 5 bases and 3 bases, in that order; junction bases with no gene match: 6. This CDR3 region has 15 residues. Germline loops: CDR1 LNHDA, CDR2 SQIVND (reference sequence).

The gene calls are TRBV6-5 and TRBJ1-2; the D gene is possibly TRBD1 (6 bases). Germline V gene data show CDR1 as MNHEY and CDR2 as SVGAGI. The CDR3 extends over 15 amino acids. Trimming took off 4 bases at V and 7 bases at J, with 19 bases between the two ends. In nucleotides, the CDR3 is TGTGCCAGCAGTTCCGGGACACCACCCTTGGGTGGCTACACCTTC. Translation gives CASSSGTPPLGGYTF.

J is TRBJ2-7 and V is TRBV7-3; perhaps TRBD1 as D (6 bases). The CDR3 runs 15 residues. Germline values: CDR1 SGHTA, CDR2 FQGTGA. V dropped 2 bases and J dropped 3 bases, with 14 bases sitting between them. The CDR3 protein is CASSLSTGSGYEQYF. The CDR3 DNA reads TGTGCCAGCAGCTTATCCACAGGGTCCGGCTACGAGCAGTACTTC.

The chain recombines TRBV23-1 with TRBJ2-5, with D tentatively TRBD2 (5 bases). TRBV23-1 is filed as an ORF, its function uncertain. The CDR3 contains 13 residues. With 3 bases removed from V and 3 bases from J, the gap between germline ends came to 8 bases. The CDR3: CASSQEEEETQYF. The CDR3 DNA is TGCGCCAGCAGTCAGGAGGAGGAAGAGACCCAGTACTTC.